This entry describes one T cell receptor (beta chain). Treatment reported: 15 to 20 received Ad26.COV2.S at low or high dose, single or two shots; several received placebo; per-sample allocation not given. Specimens were obtained on day 63 following the first vaccine or placebo injection. An adult aged 18-55 years in Boston served as the donor. Clones were read by immunoSEQ multiplex PCR, and TCRdb kept only the in-frame ones, dropping some. Found here are around 380,000 clones, less than 90% of them singletons; the top ten hold roughly 3%. These data are taken from a study of Ad26.COV2.S vaccination and SARS-CoV-2 variants. In the study overall: Donor was assigned to the Ad26.COV2.S arm of trial COV1001.

Germline values: CDR1 MGHRA, CDR2 YSYEKL. CDR3 size: 12 residues. Between the trimmed V and J ends, which lost 1 base and 5 bases, there was a span of 5 bases. The source of this sequence is a person between 18 and 59 years old who received the Ad26.COV2.S COVID-19 vaccine or a placebo. This material consisted of peripheral blood, taken in a trial of Ad26.COV2.S vaccine versus placebo. The chain recombines TRBV4-1 with TRBJ1-1; D gene uncertain. Here the CDR3 reads CASSQGKTEAFF. The CDR3 coding sequence is TGCGCCAGCAGCCAAGGGAAGACTGAAGCTTTCTTT.